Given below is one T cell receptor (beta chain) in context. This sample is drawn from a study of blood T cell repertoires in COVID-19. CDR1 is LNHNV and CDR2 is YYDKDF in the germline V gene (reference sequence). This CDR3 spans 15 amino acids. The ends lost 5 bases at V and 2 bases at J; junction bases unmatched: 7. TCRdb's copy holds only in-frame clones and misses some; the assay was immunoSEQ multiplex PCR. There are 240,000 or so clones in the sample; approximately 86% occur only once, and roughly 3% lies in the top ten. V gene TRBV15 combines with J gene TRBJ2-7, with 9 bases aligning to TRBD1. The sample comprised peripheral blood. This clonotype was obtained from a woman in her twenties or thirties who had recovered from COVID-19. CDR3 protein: CATSVDRGSPYEQYF. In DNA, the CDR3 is TGTGCCACCAGCGTAGACAGGGGGTCCCCCTACGAGCAGTACTTC. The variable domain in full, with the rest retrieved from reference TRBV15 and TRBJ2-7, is DAMVIQNPRYQVTQFGKPVTLSCSQTLNHNVMYWYQQKSSQAPKLLFHYYDKDFNNEADTPDNFQSRRPNTSFCFLDIRSPGLGDTAMYLCATSVDRGSPYEQYFGPGTRLTVT.